These 17 T cell receptor beta chains came from one sample sequenced in a study of T cell responses to AZD1222 COVID-19 vaccine. Profiling relied on immunoSEQ multiplex PCR, and the TCRdb table lists in-frame clones only, not all of them. Of 150,000 to 200,000 clones detected, about 87% appear once; the ten largest clones hold around 4.5%. Sequenced material: peripheral blood, taken 28 days after the second dose of the MenACWY control vaccine. These receptor sequences come from an adult who received the MenACWY meningococcal vaccine as a control.

The chain recombines TRBV11-3 with TRBJ2-1; D might be TRBD2 (6 bases). The CDR3 runs 13 residues. V lost 2 bases and J lost 8, with 10 bases in between. Per germline, CDR1 SGHNT and CDR2 YENEEA. CDR3 sequence: CASSLTGSDEQFF. The DNA for the CDR3 is TGTGCCAGCAGCTTAACCGGGAGTGATGAGCAGTTCTTC.

This chain links TRBV5-1 with TRBJ1-1; 7 bases agree with TRBD1. The length of the CDR3 is 13 residues. V lost 4 bases to trimming and J lost 4 bases; unmatched junction nucleotides: 4. From germline, CDR1 is SGHRS and CDR2 YFSETQ. DNA for the CDR3: TGCGCCAGCAGCGGGAGGGACAGCACTGAAGCTTTCTTT. Its protein product is CASSGRDSTEAFF.

The chain has TRBV27 and TRBJ2-7, with 11 bases identical to TRBD1. The trim removed 6 bases at V and 9 bases at J, leaving 7 bases unmatched. In germline, CDR1 is MNHEY, CDR2 SMNVEV (reference sequence). The CDR3 runs 13 residues. CDR3 sequence reads: CASSRDRGSAQYF. The DNA for the CDR3 is TGTGCCAGCAGCCGGGACAGGGGGTCAGCGCAGTACTTC.

V and J are TRBV30 and TRBJ2-5; D tentatively fits TRBD1 or TRBD2 (6 bases each). This CDR3 spans 12 amino acids. The V end lost 5 bases, the J end lost 3 bases, and 10 bases lay between the germline ends. Looked up from germline, CDR1 is GTSNPN and CDR2 is SVGIG (reference sequence). The chain's CDR3 is CAWGGHEETQYF. The CDR3 DNA reads as TGTGCCTGGGGGGGGCACGAAGAGACCCAGTACTTC.

This chain links TRBV28 with TRBJ1-5; D not resolved. CDR3 length equals 12 residues. Trimming stripped 6 bases from V and 2 bases from J, with 5 bases between. Germline assignment: CDR1 MDHEN and CDR2 SYDVKM. CDR3 loop: CASRAGNQPQHF. The CDR3 nucleotides read TGTGCCAGCAGGGCAGGCAATCAGCCCCAGCATTTT.

The chain employs TRBV6-5 and TRBJ2-7; 12 bases agree with TRBD2. Germline values: CDR1 MNHEY, CDR2 SVGAGI. The CDR3 is made up of 14 amino acids. Trimming cost V 10 bases and J 3 bases; bases outside gene matches: 7. The CDR3 bases are TGTGCCACCACGCGGACTAGCGGGAACTACGAGCAGTACTTC. Its translation is CATTRTSGNYEQYF.

This rearrangement joins TRBV4-1 to TRBJ1-5; D is undetermined. Germline lookup yields CDR1 MGHRA and CDR2 YSYEKL. This CDR3 comprises 18 residues. The V gene lost 0 bases and the J gene lost 3 bases, with 18 bases spanning the gap. The CDR3 spells CASSQDLGTGLTNQPQHF. CDR3 sequence (DNA): TGCGCCAGCAGCCAAGATCTCGGTACGGGTTTGACCAATCAGCCCCAGCATTTT.

The rearrangement joins TRBV5-1 to TRBJ2-7, with 8 bases aligning to TRBD2. Germline V CDR1 and CDR2: SGHRS, YFSETQ. V was pared by 5 bases and J by 5 bases, with 6 bases of the junction left unmatched. CDR3 size: 13 residues. The CDR3: CASRLAGYNEQYF. The CDR3 nucleotides read TGCGCCAGCAGATTAGCGGGATACAACGAGCAGTACTTC.

V is TRBV4-3 and J is TRBJ2-7, with D possibly being TRBD1 or TRBD2 (5 bases each). Germline loops: CDR1 LGHNA, CDR2 YSLEER. The CDR3 covers 15 residues. Trimming stripped 2 bases from V and 1 base from J, with 12 bases between. The CDR3 is CASSQYRGGSYEQYF. The CDR3 DNA reads TGCGCCAGCAGCCAATATCGTGGGGGTTCCTACGAGCAGTACTTC.

This clone was picked up a small number of times. V gene TRBV5-6 combines with J gene TRBJ1-6, with 10 bases matching TRBD1. The trim removed 5 bases at V and 10 bases at J, leaving 9 bases unmatched. The germline V gene has CDR1 SGHDT and CDR2 YYEEEE. The CDR3 runs 15 residues. As DNA, the CDR3 is TGTGCCAGCAGACTATGGGGGACAGGGGAGTCACCCCTCCACTTT. This codes for CASRLWGTGESPLHF.

The chain is built from TRBV30 and TRBJ2-7; D is unresolved. The CDR3 has 14 residues. From germline, CDR1 is GTSNPN and CDR2 SVGIG (reference sequence). The V gene lost 2 bases and the J gene lost 9 bases, with 20 bases spanning the gap. The CDR3 DNA reads TGTGCCTGGAGTTCTGATCCAGCCGCAGTTTGGCAGTACTTC. Its translation: CAWSSDPAAVWQYF.

The chain links TRBV9 to TRBJ1-1; 7 bases line up with TRBD1. The germline V gene has CDR1 SGDLS and CDR2 YYNGEE. Trimming at V came to 3 bases and at J to 0 bases, leaving 2 bases not matched to a gene. The CDR3 runs 14 residues. The CDR3 DNA is TGTGCCAGCAGCGAACAGGGGATGAACACTGAAGCTTTCTTT. Translated: CASSEQGMNTEAFF.

The chain employs TRBV11-3 and TRBJ2-1; 11 bases fit TRBD2. The CDR3 spans 18 residues. V shed 3 bases, J shed 6 bases, and the junction held 13 bases outside the gene matches. CDR1 SGHNT and CDR2 YENEEA come from the germline V gene. CDR3 sequence: CASSFQLAGAHKGNEQFF. The CDR3 nucleotides read TGTGCCAGCAGCTTCCAACTAGCGGGAGCCCATAAGGGCAATGAGCAGTTCTTC.

This clone occurred a few times. The rearrangement links TRBV30 to TRBJ1-3; D remains unclear. Per germline, CDR1 GTSNPN and CDR2 SVGIG (reference sequence). Trimming left V 8 bases short and J 0 bases short, with 8 bases between. CDR3 length equals 12 residues. The CDR3 is CAGFYSGNTIYF. In DNA, the CDR3 is TGTGCCGGATTCTACTCTGGAAACACCATATATTTT.

This chain uses TRBV27 with TRBJ1-5, with 10 bases fitting TRBD1. The CDR3 is 14 residues long. Unmatched junction bases numbered 6, after V lost 6 bases and J lost 7 bases. The germline V gene has CDR1 MNHEY and CDR2 SMNVEV (reference sequence). Written as DNA, the CDR3 is TGTGCCAGCAGCTCCGGACAGGGGGGCCAGCCCCAGCATTTT. This encodes CASSSGQGGQPQHF.

This CDR3 is CASRSQGAAAFF. CDR3 DNA: TGTGCCAGCAGGAGTCAGGGGGCGGCAGCTTTCTTT. V is TRBV27 and J is TRBJ1-1, with 8 bases identical to TRBD1. Germline V CDR1 and CDR2: MNHEY, SMNVEV (reference sequence). The CDR3 is 12 residues long. Trimming at V came to 6 bases and at J to 10 bases, leaving 7 bases not matched to a gene.

V usage is TRBV3-1 (or the pseudogene TRBV3-2) and J usage is TRBJ1-2; 11 nucleotides match TRBD1. The trim removed 3 bases at V and 6 bases at J, leaving 3 bases unmatched. Germline CDR1 is LGHDT and CDR2 is YNNKEL (reference sequence). The length of the CDR3 is 14 residues. The CDR3 loop reads CASSHTGQGDGYTF. The CDR3 DNA is TGTGCCAGCAGCCACACGGGACAGGGGGATGGCTACACCTTC.